Below, 29 T cell receptor beta chains from the same sample are listed, as sequenced in a study of OX40 agonist ivuxolimab in advanced cancers. Generated by immunoSEQ multiplex PCR, the TCRdb table keeps only in-frame clones and is missing some. The sample gives around 37,000 clones, over 80% of which show up once; about 20% is in the top ten. Sequenced material: CD4+ or CD8+ T cells sorted from blood, taken in a trial of the OX40 agonist ivuxolimab. The receptors stem from an adult with an advanced solid tumor such as melanoma, head and neck, liver or kidney cancer.

As to this clone: This same CDR3 is encoded by further DNA sequences in the sample. The chain's CDR3 is CASSGGVTEAFF. The CDR3 DNA reads as TGTGCCAGCAGTGGCGGGGTCACTGAAGCTTTCTTT. V and J are TRBV25-1 and TRBJ1-1; D ambiguous. Trimming took 4 bases from V and 4 from J, leaving 7 bases between them. Germline assignment: CDR1 MGHDK and CDR2 SYGVNS. This CDR3 contains 12 residues.

This clone came up once. The chain uses TRBV5-1 and TRBJ2-3; 7 nucleotides align to TRBD1. J was trimmed by 2 bases and V by 5 bases; bases with no gene match: 2. The length of the CDR3 is 13 residues. Germline-derived CDR1 and CDR2 are SGHRS and YFSETQ. The CDR3 bases are TGCGCCAGCAGTGGGACAGACACAGATACGCAGTATTTT. Translation: CASSGTDTDTQYF.

The V call is TRBV10-3, the J call TRBJ2-5; D gene unclear. With the DNA end fitting TRBJ2-7 better, the J assignment may be wrong. Per germline, CDR1 ENHRY and CDR2 SYGVKD. This CDR3 is built from 14 residues. CDR3 in DNA: TGTGCCATCAGTGTACAGAGAGCAGACTACGAGCAGTACTTC. This gives the protein CAISVQRADYEQYF.

The chain has TRBV30 and TRBJ2-5, with 8 bases aligning to TRBD2. The J call is doubtful: the DNA matches TRBJ2-7 better. The CDR3 runs to 13 residues. Per the germline V gene, CDR1 is GTSNPN and CDR2 is SVGIG (reference sequence). The CDR3: CAWRGGGRSEQYF. The CDR3, as DNA: TGTGCCTGGAGGGGCGGGGGGCGATCCGAGCAGTACTTC.

This clone was counted a single time. J is TRBJ1-2 and V is TRBV19; D is unresolved. The germline V gene encodes CDR1 LNHDA and CDR2 SQIVND (reference sequence). The V end lost 3 bases, the J end lost 0 bases, and 11 bases lay between the germline ends. The CDR3 runs 15 residues. In DNA form, the CDR3 reads TGTGCCAGTAGTATGAAACTCCTCACTAACTATGGCTACACCTTC. Translated: CASSMKLLTNYGYTF. Together with reference TRBV19 and TRBJ1-2, the CDR3 gives the full variable domain: DGGITQSPKYLFRKEGQNVTLSCEQNLNHDAMYWYRQDPGQGLRLIYYSQIVNDFQKGDIAEGYSVSREKKESFPLTVTSAQKNPTAFYLCASSMKLLTNYGYTFGSGTRLTVV.

The chain carries TRBV6-5 and TRBJ2-7, with D uncertain. The V and J ends lost 5 bases and 3 bases respectively, with 14 bases between them. This CDR3 is 14 amino acids long. Germline CDR1 and CDR2: MNHEY and SVGAGI. The CDR3: CASSGRVTGYEQYF. The CDR3 DNA follows: TGTGCCAGCAGTGGAAGGGTGACTGGCTACGAGCAGTACTTC.

The chain couples TRBV15 to TRBJ1-5, with D possibly TRBD1 on 6 matching bases. The CDR3 has 15 residues. CDR1 is LNHNV and CDR2 is YYDKDF in the germline V gene (reference sequence). V dropped 1 base and J dropped 5 bases, with 12 bases sitting between them. CDR3 sequence (DNA): TGTGCCACCAGCAGAGGGCAAAGGGGGGATCAGCCCCAGCATTTT. Protein sequence: CATSRGQRGDQPQHF.

Details on this clone: At one end the junction does not follow the germline gene, possibly because of a read error. V gene TRBV7-9 combines with J gene TRBJ1-1, with D possibly matching TRBD1 (5 bases). CDR3 length: 14 residues. Germline V gene lookup returns CDR1 SEHNR and CDR2 FQNEAQ (reference sequence). In DNA form, the CDR3 reads TGTGCCAGCAGCTTAAGAGCGGGGGAGGTGGGGCCCCTCTTT. The encoded protein is CASSLRAGEVGPLF.

The chain couples TRBV28 to TRBJ2-5; D ambiguous. Per the germline V gene, CDR1 is MDHEN and CDR2 is SYDVKM. This CDR3 contains 13 residues. Trimming stripped 5 bases from V and 3 bases from J, with 10 bases between. CDR3 in amino acids: CASSLHSEETQYF. The DNA of the CDR3 is TGTGCCAGCAGTCTCCACAGTGAAGAGACCCAGTACTTC.

The rearrangement joins TRBV6-5 to TRBJ2-7; a weak D match, TRBD1 (5 bases). This CDR3 region has 14 residues. V gave up 6 bases and J gave up 0 bases, with 12 bases separating them. Looked up from germline, CDR1 is MNHEY and CDR2 is SVGAGI. This CDR3 is CASSSDRTSYEQYF. The CDR3 coding sequence is TGTGCCAGCAGCTCCGACAGAACCTCCTACGAGCAGTACTTC.

V is TRBV7-2 and J is TRBJ2-5; the D gene is possibly TRBD2 (6 bases). Between the trimmed V and J ends, which lost 2 bases and 10 bases, there was a span of 20 bases. The CDR3 contains 15 residues. CDR1 SGHTA and CDR2 FQGNSA come from the germline V gene. For the CDR3, the DNA is TGTGCCAGCAGCTTAATGCCATCGTCGGGGGTGGACCAGTACTTC. Its protein product is CASSLMPSSGVDQYF.

The chain links TRBV7-2 to TRBJ1-2, with 10 bases aligning to TRBD1. Germline loops: CDR1 SGHTA, CDR2 FQGNSA. Trimming cost V 5 bases and J 4 bases; bases outside gene matches: 7. This CDR3 region has 15 residues. The CDR3 sequence is CASSLETGGSYGYTF. The CDR3 DNA reads TGTGCCAGCAGCCTCGAGACAGGGGGCAGCTATGGCTACACCTTC.

This clone has a single count. The chain combines TRBV27 with TRBJ2-5; 7 bases fit TRBD2. CDR1 is MNHEY, CDR2 SMNVEV, per germline (reference sequence). The CDR3 loop spans 17 amino acids. The V and J ends lost 2 bases and 1 base, in that order; junction bases with no gene match: 10. The DNA of the CDR3 is TGTGCCAGCAGTTTAGGATTCGGGGGAGGGATCCAAGAGACCCAGTACTTC. Protein: CASSLGFGGGIQETQYF.

This clone was found once. The chain is built from TRBV10-3 and TRBJ2-2; TRBD1 might be the D (6 bases). The CDR3 has 15 amino acids. Germline CDR1 and CDR2: ENHRY and SYGVKD. Trimming removed 8 bases at V and 5 bases at J, with 18 bases between. This chain's CDR3 is CAIRLGDTATGELFF. The CDR3 DNA reads TGTGCCATCCGGCTGGGGGACACTGCAACCGGGGAGCTGTTTTTT.

The rearrangement uses TRBV10-1 and TRBJ2-2; D unresolved. The CDR3 contains 12 residues. The V end was cut by 5 bases, the J end by 2 bases, with 3 bases between. Germline CDR1 WNHNN, CDR2 SYGVQD (reference sequence). CDR3 coding DNA: TGCGCCAGCAGTTCAAACACCGGGGAGCTGTTTTTT. Protein: CASSSNTGELFF.

The J gene is TRBJ1-5, the V gene TRBV30, with 9 bases fitting TRBD1. With V trimmed by 2 bases and J by 6 bases, 8 bases remained unmatched. Germline values: CDR1 GTSNPN, CDR2 SVGIG (reference sequence). The CDR3 runs 15 residues. For the CDR3, the DNA is TGTGCCTGGAGTAACAGGGGGCTTGACGGTCAGCCCCAGCATTTT. The encoded protein is CAWSNRGLDGQPQHF.

The chain couples TRBV5-1 to TRBJ1-1, with 7 positions matching TRBD1. Germline CDR1 is SGHRS and CDR2 is YFSETQ. V shed 7 bases and J 1 base; nucleotides not matched to a gene: 4. The CDR3 contains 13 residues. CDR3 amino acids: CASAPGGNTEAFF. The CDR3 DNA is TGCGCCAGCGCCCCAGGGGGGAACACTGAAGCTTTCTTT. Drawing the rest from reference TRBV5-1 and TRBJ1-1, the complete variable domain is KAGVTQTPRYLIKTRGQQVTLSCSPISGHRSVSWYQQTPGQGLQFLFEYFSETQRNKGNFPGRFSGRQFSNSRSEMNVSTLELGDSALYLCASAPGGNTEAFFGQGTRLTVV.

The rearrangement links TRBV10-3 to TRBJ2-7; D unclear. The ends were cut back, 2 bases at V and 1 base at J, with 3 bases in the middle. The germline gives CDR1 ENHRY, CDR2 SYGVKD. The CDR3 runs 12 residues. As DNA, the CDR3 is TGTGCCATCAGTGAGACTTCCTACGAGCAGTACTTC. Amino acid sequence: CAISETSYEQYF.

The genes are TRBV4-1 and TRBJ2-1; unclear D gene. The CDR3 is made up of 15 amino acids. V was cut by 0 bases and J by 0 bases, with 6 bases left in between. From germline, CDR1 is MGHRA and CDR2 YSYEKL. The DNA of the CDR3 is TGCGCCAGCAGCCAAGAAGCAAGCTCCTACAATGAGCAGTTCTTC. It encodes CASSQEASSYNEQFF.

This chain links TRBV2 with TRBJ2-3, with TRBD1 identical over 7 bases. Germline trimming cut 9 bases from V and 3 bases from J; bases unmatched to any gene: 3. In germline, CDR1 is SNHLY, CDR2 FYNNEI. The CDR3 contains 12 residues. CDR3 DNA sequence: TGTGCCAGGGGACAGCCGACAGATACGCAGTATTTT. It codes for CARGQPTDTQYF. Filled out from reference TRBV2 and TRBJ2-3, the complete variable domain reads EPEVTQTPSHQVTQMGQEVILRCVPISNHLYFYWYRQILGQKVEFLVSFYNNEISEKSEIFDDQFSVERPDGSNFTLKIRSTKLEDSAMYFCARGQPTDTQYFGPGTRLTVL.

This clone was picked up one time. The V and J genes are TRBV5-1 and TRBJ1-2, with 8 bases that match TRBD1. CDR3 length equals 17 residues. Losses at the gene ends were 4 bases for V and 0 bases for J; bases not matched to a gene: 11. CDR1 and CDR2 (germline): SGHRS, YFSETQ. DNA for the CDR3: TGCGCCAGCAGCCCAGGACAGGGCGGGATCACTAACTATGGCTACACCTTC. This encodes CASSPGQGGITNYGYTF.

The rearrangement uses TRBV28 and TRBJ1-6; the D is unclear. Germline CDR1 MDHEN, CDR2 SYDVKM. This CDR3 comprises 11 residues. With 8 bases removed from V and 6 bases from J, the gap between germline ends came to 5 bases. The CDR3 loop is CASGGNSPLHF. The CDR3 DNA reads as TGTGCCAGCGGAGGTAATTCACCCCTCCACTTT.

This chain links TRBV11-3 with TRBJ2-2; the D gene is possibly TRBD1 (6 bases). Germline assignment: CDR1 SGHNT and CDR2 YENEEA. The CDR3 has 16 amino acids. With 4 bases removed from V and 0 bases from J, the gap between germline ends came to 12 bases. CDR3 sequence reads: CASSSRPGANTGELFF. CDR3 DNA sequence: TGTGCCAGCAGCTCCCGGCCAGGGGCGAACACCGGGGAGCTGTTTTTT.

The CDR3 sequence: CASSLSIPGTFDEQFF. As DNA, the CDR3 is TGCGCCAGCAGCCTCTCGATACCCGGGACATTCGATGAGCAGTTCTTC. The J gene is TRBJ2-1, the V gene TRBV5-1; TRBD1 might be the D (6 bases). Looked up from germline, CDR1 is SGHRS and CDR2 is YFSETQ. The ends were cut back, 4 bases at V and 8 bases at J, with 22 bases in the middle. The CDR3 has 16 amino acids.

This clone was recorded only once. The rearrangement links TRBV5-1 to TRBJ2-7; 7 nucleotides agree with TRBD2. The V gene end was trimmed by 1 base and the J gene end by 6 bases; junction bases not matched to a gene: 7. CDR1 is SGHRS and CDR2 is YFSETQ in the germline V gene. The length of the CDR3 is 14 residues. The CDR3 spells CASSLSGLVGEQYF. CDR3 in DNA: TGCGCCAGCAGCTTGTCCGGACTAGTAGGCGAGCAGTACTTC.

This chain links TRBV30 with TRBJ1-4; D perhaps matches TRBD1 (6 bases). Per the germline V gene, CDR1 is GTSNPN and CDR2 is SVGIG (reference sequence). The CDR3 length is 13 residues. V was trimmed by 4 bases and J by 5 bases, leaving 11 bases between them. This CDR3 is CAWTGHENEKLFF. Here the CDR3 DNA reads TGTGCCTGGACGGGACACGAGAATGAAAAACTGTTTTTT.

V usage is TRBV7-3 and J usage is TRBJ2-2; TRBD1 aligns across 7 bases. The V gene's germline CDR1 is SGHTA and CDR2 FQGTGA. The CDR3 loop spans 14 amino acids. J lost 6 bases, V lost 4 bases, and 5 bases had no gene match. CDR3 nucleotide sequence: TGTGCCAGCAGCTCTAGACAGGGCCCCGGGGAGCTGTTTTTT. It specifies CASSSRQGPGELFF. Together with reference TRBV7-3 and TRBJ2-2, the CDR3 gives the full variable domain: GAGVSQTPSNKVTEKGKYVELRCDPISGHTALYWYRQSLGQGPEFLIYFQGTGAADDSGLPNDRFFAVRPEGSVSTLKIQRTERGDSAVYLCASSSRQGPGELFFGEGSRLTVL.

The V and J genes are TRBV5-4 and TRBJ2-3, with no clear D. This CDR3 has 14 amino acids. Per germline, CDR1 SGHNT and CDR2 YYREEE (reference sequence). The ends were cut back, 4 bases at V and 0 bases at J, with 9 bases in the middle. CDR3 amino acids: CASSLGTSTDTQYF. For the CDR3, the DNA is TGTGCCAGCAGCCTGGGCACTAGCACAGATACGCAGTATTTT.

The rearrangement joins TRBV1 to TRBJ2-3; the table calls TRBD2, which could not be checked here. TRBV1 is flagged as a pseudogene. This CDR3 spans 16 amino acids. The CDR3 spells CTSGLAGDPSTDTQYF. The CDR3 coding sequence is TGCACCAGCGGACTAGCGGGGGACCCTAGCACAGATACGCAGTATTTT.